Sequencing of this T cell receptor (beta chain) was carried out in a study of cytotoxic CD8 clonotypes in ibrutinib-treated CLL. Looking at the study overall: Around 25 partial and 2 complete responses; at median 68 months, approximately 14 remitted, about 12 progressed.

Germline V gene data show CDR1 as MGHDK and CDR2 as SYGVNS. CDR3 length: 14 residues. V lost 5 bases and J lost 5, with 15 bases in between. This table comes from immunoSEQ multiplex PCR, and its TCRdb copy is limited to in-frame clones, with some not included. The sample lists around 50,000 clones, around three fifths seen once, with approximately 28% in the top ten. Genomic DNA for TCR beta libraries, around 2 micrograms, came from cryopreserved PBMCs. This sequence was found in a human donor with chronic lymphocytic leukemia. The sample was PBMCs, taken after 24 months of ibrutinib treatment. The chain joins TRBV25-1 to TRBJ1-1, with a weak D call TRBD1 (5 bases). CDR3 DNA sequence: TGTGCCAGCAGTTTCCCTGGGACGAGGACTGAAGCTTTCTTT. Its protein is CASSFPGTRTEAFF. The variable domain in full, with the rest retrieved from reference TRBV25-1 and TRBJ1-1, is EADIYQTPRYLVIGTGKKITLECSQTMGHDKMYWYQQDPGMELHLIHYSYGVNSTEKGDLSSESTVSRIRTEHFPLTLESARPSHTSQYLCASSFPGTRTEAFFGQGTRLTVV.